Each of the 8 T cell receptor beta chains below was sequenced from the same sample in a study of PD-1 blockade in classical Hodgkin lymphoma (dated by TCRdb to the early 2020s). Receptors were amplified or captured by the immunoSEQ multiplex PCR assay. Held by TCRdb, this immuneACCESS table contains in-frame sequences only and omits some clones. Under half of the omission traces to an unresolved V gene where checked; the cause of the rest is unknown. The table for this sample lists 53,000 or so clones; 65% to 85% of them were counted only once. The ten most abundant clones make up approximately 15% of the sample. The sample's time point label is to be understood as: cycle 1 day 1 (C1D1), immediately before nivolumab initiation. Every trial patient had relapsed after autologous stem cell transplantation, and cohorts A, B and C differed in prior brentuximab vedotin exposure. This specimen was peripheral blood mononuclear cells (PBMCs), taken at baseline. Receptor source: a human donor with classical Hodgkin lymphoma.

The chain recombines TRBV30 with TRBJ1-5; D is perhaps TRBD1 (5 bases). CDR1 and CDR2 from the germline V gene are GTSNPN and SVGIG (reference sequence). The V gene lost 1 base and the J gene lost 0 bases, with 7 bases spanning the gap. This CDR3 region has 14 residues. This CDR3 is CAWSGGLSNQPQHF. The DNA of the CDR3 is TGTGCCTGGAGTGGGGGACTTAGCAATCAGCCCCAGCATTTT.

In nucleotides, the CDR3 is TGTGCCAGCAGTTCGGCAGGCCCAGGAAACATTCAGTACTTC. Its protein is CASSSAGPGNIQYF. The rearrangement links TRBV6-5 to TRBJ2-4; no definite D call. The CDR3 extends over 14 amino acids. The V gene's germline CDR1 is MNHEY and CDR2 SVGAGI. The V gene lost 4 bases and the J gene lost 6 bases, with 13 bases spanning the gap.

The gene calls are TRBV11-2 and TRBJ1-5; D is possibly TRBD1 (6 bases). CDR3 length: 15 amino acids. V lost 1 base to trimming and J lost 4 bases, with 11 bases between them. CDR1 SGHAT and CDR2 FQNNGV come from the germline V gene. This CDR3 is CASSLGTEVNQPQHF. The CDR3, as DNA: TGTGCCAGCAGCTTAGGGACAGAAGTTAATCAGCCCCAGCATTTT.

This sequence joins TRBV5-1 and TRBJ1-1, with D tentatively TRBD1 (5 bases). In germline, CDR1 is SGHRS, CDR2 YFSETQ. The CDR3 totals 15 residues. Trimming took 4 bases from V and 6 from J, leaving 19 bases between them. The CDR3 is CASSHLGGEKAEAFF. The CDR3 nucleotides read TGCGCCAGCAGCCATCTCGGGGGGGAAAAAGCTGAAGCTTTCTTT.

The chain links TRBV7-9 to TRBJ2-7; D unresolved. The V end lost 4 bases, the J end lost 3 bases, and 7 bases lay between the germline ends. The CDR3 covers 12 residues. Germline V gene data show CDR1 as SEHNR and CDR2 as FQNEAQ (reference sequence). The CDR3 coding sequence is TGTGCCAGCAGCTCTGGGCTCTACGAGCAGTACGTC. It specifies CASSSGLYEQYV.

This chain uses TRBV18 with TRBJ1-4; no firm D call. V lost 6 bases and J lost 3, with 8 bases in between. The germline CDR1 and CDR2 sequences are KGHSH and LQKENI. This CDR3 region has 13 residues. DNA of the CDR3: TGTGCCAGCTCCGGCGGGGCTAATGAAAAACTGTTTTTT. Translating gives CASSGGANEKLFF. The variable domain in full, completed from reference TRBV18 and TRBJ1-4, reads NAGVMQNPRHLVRRRGQEARLRCSPMKGHSHVYWYRQLPEEGLKFMVYLQKENIIDESGMPKERFSAEFPKEGPSILRIQQVVRGDSAAYFCASSGGANEKLFFGSGTQLSVL.

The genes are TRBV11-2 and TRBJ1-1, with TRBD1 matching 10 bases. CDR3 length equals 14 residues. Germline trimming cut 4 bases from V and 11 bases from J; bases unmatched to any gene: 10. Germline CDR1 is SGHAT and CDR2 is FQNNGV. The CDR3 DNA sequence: TGTGCCAGCAGCTCGACCGGGACAGGGGCTCGGGCTTTCTTT. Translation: CASSSTGTGARAFF.

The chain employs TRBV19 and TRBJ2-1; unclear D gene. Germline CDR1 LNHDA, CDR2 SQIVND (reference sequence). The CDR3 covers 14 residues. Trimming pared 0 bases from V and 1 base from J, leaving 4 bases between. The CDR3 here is CASSIDISYNEQFF. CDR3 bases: TGTGCCAGTAGTATAGATATATCCTACAATGAGCAGTTCTTC.